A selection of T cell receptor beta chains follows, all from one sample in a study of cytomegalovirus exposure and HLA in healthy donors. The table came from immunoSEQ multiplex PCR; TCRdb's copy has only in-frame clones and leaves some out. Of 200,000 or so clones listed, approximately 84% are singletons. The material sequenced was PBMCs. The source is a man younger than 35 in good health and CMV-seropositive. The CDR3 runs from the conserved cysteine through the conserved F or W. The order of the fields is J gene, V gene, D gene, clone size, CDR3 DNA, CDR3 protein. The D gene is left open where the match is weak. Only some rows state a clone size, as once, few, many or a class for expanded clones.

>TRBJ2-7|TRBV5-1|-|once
TGCGCCAGCAGCTTCCTTAGCGGCCCCCCTTGGTACTTC
CASSFLSGPPWYF
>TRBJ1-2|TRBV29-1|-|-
TGCAGCGTGGGGGCGACAGGCTATGGCTACACCTTC
CSVGATGYGYTF
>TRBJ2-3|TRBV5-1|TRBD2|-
TGCGCCAGCAGCTCCGGGACTAGCGGGAGTGGAACAGATACGCAGTATTTT
CASSSGTSGSGTDTQYF
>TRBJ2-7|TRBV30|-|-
TGTGCCTGGAGTGTTCGGAGTGGGGAGCAGTACTTC
CAWSVRSGEQYF
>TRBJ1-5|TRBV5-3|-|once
TGTGCCAGAAGCTTAGACATGTATAGCAATCAGCCCCAGCATTTT
CARSLDMYSNQPQHF
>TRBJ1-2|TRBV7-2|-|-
TGTGCCAGCAGCCCGGCGGGGCTCCAAAGCAGAGTCTATGGCTACACCTTC
CASSPAGLQSRVYGYTF
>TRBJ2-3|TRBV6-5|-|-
TGTGCCAGCAGTGGGCTTGCCTGGGATACGCAGTATTTT
CASSGLAWDTQYF
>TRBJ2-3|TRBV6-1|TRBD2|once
TGTGCCAGCACGGAAGCGGGAGGTCCGGCGGGTACGCAGTATTTT
CASTEAGGPAGTQYF
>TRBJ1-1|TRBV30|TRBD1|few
TGTGCCTGGAAGGGTCAGGGGGTGAACACTGAAGCTTTCTTT
CAWKGQGVNTEAFF
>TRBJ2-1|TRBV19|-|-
TGTGCCAGTAGTCGACAGACCTACAATGAGCAGTTCTTC
CASSRQTYNEQFF
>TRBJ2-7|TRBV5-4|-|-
TGTGCCAGCAGCTTGGTTTCATCCGGCTACGAGCAGTACTTC
CASSLVSSGYEQYF
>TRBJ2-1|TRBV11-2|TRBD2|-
TGTGCCAGCAGCTGGAGGGGGGGGACTAGCGGCAATGAGCAGTTCTTC
CASSWRGGTSGNEQFF
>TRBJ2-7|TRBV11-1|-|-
TGTGCCAGCAGCTTACTGGAGGAGCAGTACTTC
CASSLLEEQYF
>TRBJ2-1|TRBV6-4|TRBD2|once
TGTGCCAGCGCTCTATTGGGGACTAGCGATTACAATGAGCAGTTCTTC
CASALLGTSDYNEQFF
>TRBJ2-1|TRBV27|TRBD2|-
TGTGCCAGCAGTTCCCCGACTAGCGGGACCTATGAGCAGTTCTTC
CASSSPTSGTYEQFF
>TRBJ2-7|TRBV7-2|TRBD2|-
TGTGCCAGCAGCTCAAGTAGGACTAGCGGGAGAATCTACGAGCAGTACTTC
CASSSSRTSGRIYEQYF
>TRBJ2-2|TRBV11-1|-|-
TGTGCCAGCAGCTCTCGACAGGACACCGGGGAGCTGTTTTTT
CASSSRQDTGELFF
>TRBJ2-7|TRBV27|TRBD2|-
TGTGCCAGCAGTCCGTCCGACCTAGCGGGAGGTCCCTACGAGCAGTACTTC
CASSPSDLAGGPYEQYF
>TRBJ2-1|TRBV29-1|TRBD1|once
TGCAGCGCTCGGGACAGACCTGTGGATGAGCAGTTCTTC
CSARDRPVDEQFF
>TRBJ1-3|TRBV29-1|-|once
TGCAGCGCCGGTGGCAGGGAAGGTGATCGAAACACCATATATTTT
CSAGGREGDRNTIYF
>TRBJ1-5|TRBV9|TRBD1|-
TGTGCCAGCAGCCCCGGGACAGGGGCCCGCAATCAGCCCCAGCATTTT
CASSPGTGARNQPQHF
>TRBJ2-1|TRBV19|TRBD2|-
TGTGCCAGTAGTATAGGTGGTCGACTAGCGGGACGAAGGAATGAGCAGTTCTTC
CASSIGGRLAGRRNEQFF
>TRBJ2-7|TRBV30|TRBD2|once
TGTGCCTGTTACCCCCCCAGCGGGGGCTACGAGCAGTACTTC
CACYPPSGGYEQYF
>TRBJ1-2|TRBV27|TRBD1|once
TGTGCCAGCAGTCTGGACAGGGTTGGCTACACCTTC
CASSLDRVGYTF
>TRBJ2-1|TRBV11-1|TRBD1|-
TGTGCCAGCAGCCCGGGACAGGGGGGCTACAATGAGCAGTTCTTC
CASSPGQGGYNEQFF
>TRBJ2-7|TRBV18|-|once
TGTGCCAGCTCCCTAGGACGGGAGACCTACGAGCAGTACTTC
CASSLGRETYEQYF
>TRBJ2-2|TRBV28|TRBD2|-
TGTGCCAGCGGAAGTAGCGGGAGGAACACCGGGGAGCTGTTTTTT
CASGSSGRNTGELFF
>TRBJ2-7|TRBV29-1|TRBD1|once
TGCAGCGTTGAAGGGGACAGAAACCCCTACGAGCAGTACTTC
CSVEGDRNPYEQYF
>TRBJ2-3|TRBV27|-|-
TGTGCCAGCAGTCCCTACCTAGATACGCAGTATTTT
CASSPYLDTQYF
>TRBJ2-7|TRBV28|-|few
TGTGCCAGCAGCCAGGACGAGCAGTACTTC
CASSQDEQYF
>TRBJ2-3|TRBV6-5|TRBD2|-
TGTGCCAGCAGTTACGGACTAGCGGGTACGCAGTATTTT
CASSYGLAGTQYF
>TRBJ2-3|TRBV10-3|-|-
TGTGCCATCAGACGGGACACTAGCACAGATACGCAGTATTTT
CAIRRDTSTDTQYF
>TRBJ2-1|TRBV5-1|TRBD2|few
TGCGCCAGCAGCTTGACTAGCGCAACGAACTCCTACAATGAGCAGTTCTTC
CASSLTSATNSYNEQFF
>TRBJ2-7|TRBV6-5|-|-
TGTGCCAGCAGTTACTCCAACGAGCAGTACTTC
CASSYSNEQYF
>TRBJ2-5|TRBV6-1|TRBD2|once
TGTGCCAGCACCCCTATGACTAGCCGGGAGACCCAGTACTTC
CASTPMTSRETQYF
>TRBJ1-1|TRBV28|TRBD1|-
TGTGCCAGCAGACTGGGGGACAGGGCTAGCACTGAAGCTTTCTTT
CASRLGDRASTEAFF
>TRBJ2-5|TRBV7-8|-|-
TGTGCCAGCAGCTCCAACCGGGTCCCCAGAGGGGAGACCCAGTACTTC
CASSSNRVPRGETQYF
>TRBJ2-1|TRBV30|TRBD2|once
TGTGCCTGGAGTGTACTCCTAGCGGGAGTAAATGAGCAGTTCTTC
CAWSVLLAGVNEQFF
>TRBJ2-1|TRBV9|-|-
TGTGCCAGCAGCGTAGTTGCCCGGAGACCAAGCTCCTACAATGAGCAGTTCTTC
CASSVVARRPSSYNEQFF
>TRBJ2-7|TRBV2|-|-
TGTGCCAGCAGGAACCCAGGCAGCTCCTACGAGCAGTACTTC
CASRNPGSSYEQYF
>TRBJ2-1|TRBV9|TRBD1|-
TGTGCCAGCAGCGGCCGGGACAGGGGCTACAATGAGCAGTTCTTC
CASSGRDRGYNEQFF
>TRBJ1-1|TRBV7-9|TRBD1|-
TGTGCCAGCAGCGGCGACAGGGGATTGTACACTGAAGCTTTCTTT
CASSGDRGLYTEAFF
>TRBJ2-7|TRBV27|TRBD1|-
TGTGCCAGCGGGACAGGTCCCAACTACGAGCAGTACTTC
CASGTGPNYEQYF
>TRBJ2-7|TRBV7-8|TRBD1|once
TGTGCCAGCAGCTCGACAGGGTTACACGAGCAGTACTTC
CASSSTGLHEQYF
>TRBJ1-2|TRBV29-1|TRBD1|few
TGCAGCGTCCTACCCTTCAGGACAGGGAATTCCTATGGCTACACCTTC
CSVLPFRTGNSYGYTF
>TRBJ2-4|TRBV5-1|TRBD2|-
TGCGCCAGCAGCTTGGAAGCGGGGAGAAACATTCAGTACTTC
CASSLEAGRNIQYF
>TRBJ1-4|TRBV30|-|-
TGTGCCTGGAGACCAGGGTTTAATGAAAAACTGTTTTTT
CAWRPGFNEKLFF
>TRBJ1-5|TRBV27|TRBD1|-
TGTGCCAGCAGATCGGGACAGACTAATCAGCCCCAGCATTTT
CASRSGQTNQPQHF
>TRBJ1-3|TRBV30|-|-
TGTGCCTGGAGTGCCCCGACAGAAATCGGAAACACCATATATTTT
CAWSAPTEIGNTIYF